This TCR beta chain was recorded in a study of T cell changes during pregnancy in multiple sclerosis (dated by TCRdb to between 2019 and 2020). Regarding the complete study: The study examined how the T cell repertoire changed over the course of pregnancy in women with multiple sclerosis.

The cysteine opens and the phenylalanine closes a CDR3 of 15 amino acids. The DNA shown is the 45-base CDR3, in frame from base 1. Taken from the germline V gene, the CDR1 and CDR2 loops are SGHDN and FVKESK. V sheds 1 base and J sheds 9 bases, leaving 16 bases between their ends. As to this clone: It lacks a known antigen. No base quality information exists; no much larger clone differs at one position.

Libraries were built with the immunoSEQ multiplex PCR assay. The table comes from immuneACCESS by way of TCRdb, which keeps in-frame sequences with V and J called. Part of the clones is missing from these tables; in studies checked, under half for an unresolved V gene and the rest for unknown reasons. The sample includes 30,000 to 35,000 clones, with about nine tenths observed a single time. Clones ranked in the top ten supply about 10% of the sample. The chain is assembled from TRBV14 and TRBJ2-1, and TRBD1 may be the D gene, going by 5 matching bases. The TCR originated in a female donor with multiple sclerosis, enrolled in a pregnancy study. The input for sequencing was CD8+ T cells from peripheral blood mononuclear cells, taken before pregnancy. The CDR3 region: CASSQVTGAYGEQFF. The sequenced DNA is TGTGCCAGCAGCCAAGTTACTGGGGCCTACGGTGAGCAGTTCTTC.